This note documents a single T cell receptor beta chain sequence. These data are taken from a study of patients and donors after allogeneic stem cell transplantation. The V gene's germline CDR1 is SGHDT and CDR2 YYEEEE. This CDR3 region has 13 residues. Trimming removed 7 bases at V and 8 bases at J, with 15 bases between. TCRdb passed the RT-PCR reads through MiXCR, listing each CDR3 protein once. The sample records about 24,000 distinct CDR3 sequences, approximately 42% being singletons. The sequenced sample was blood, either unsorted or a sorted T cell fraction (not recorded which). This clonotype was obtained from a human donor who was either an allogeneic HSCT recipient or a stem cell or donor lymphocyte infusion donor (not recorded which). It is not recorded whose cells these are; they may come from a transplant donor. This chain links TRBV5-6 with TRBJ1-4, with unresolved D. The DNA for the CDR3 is TGTGCCAGCTTTAGTTTCCCATCCGAAAAACTGTTTTTT. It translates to CASFSFPSEKLFF.